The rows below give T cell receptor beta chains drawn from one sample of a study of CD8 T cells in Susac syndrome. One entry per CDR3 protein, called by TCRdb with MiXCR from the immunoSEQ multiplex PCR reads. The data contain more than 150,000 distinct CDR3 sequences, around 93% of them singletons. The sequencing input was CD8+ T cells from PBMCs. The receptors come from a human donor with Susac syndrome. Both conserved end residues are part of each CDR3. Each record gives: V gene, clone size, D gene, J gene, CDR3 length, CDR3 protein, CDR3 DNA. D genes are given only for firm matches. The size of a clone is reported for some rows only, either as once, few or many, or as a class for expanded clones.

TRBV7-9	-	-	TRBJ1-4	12	CASSPGNEKLFF	TGTGCCAGCAGCCCGGGTAATGAAAAACTGTTTTTT
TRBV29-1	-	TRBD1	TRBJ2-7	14	CSVVGQGESYEQYF	TGCAGCGTTGTGGGACAGGGGGAATCCTACGAGCAGTACTTC
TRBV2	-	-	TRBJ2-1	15	CASRVRAVGFDEQFF	TGTGCCAGCAGGGTCCGGGCCGTGGGTTTTGATGAGCAGTTCTTC
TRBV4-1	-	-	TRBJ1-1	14	CASSQEKGHTEAFF	TGCGCCAGCAGCCAAGAGAAGGGCCACACTGAAGCTTTCTTT
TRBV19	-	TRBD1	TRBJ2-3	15	CATQNADRATDTQYF	TGTGCCACCCAAAACGCGGACAGGGCCACAGATACGCAGTATTTT
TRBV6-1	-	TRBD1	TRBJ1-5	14	CASSWTGANQPQHF	TGTGCCAGCAGTTGGACAGGGGCTAATCAGCCCCAGCATTTT
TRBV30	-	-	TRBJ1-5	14	CAWSLGHGNQPQHF	TGTGCCTGGAGTCTTGGGCACGGCAATCAGCCCCAGCATTTT
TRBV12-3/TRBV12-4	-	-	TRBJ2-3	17	CASNVVDGGPVDETQYF	TGTGCCAGCAATGTTGTCGACGGGGGGCCCGTCGATGAGACGCAGTATTTT
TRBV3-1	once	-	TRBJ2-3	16	CASSQDSGAYTDTQYF	TGTGCCAGCAGCCAAGATTCCGGGGCGTACACAGATACGCAGTATTTT
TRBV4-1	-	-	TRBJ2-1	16	CASSQVDILSYNEQFF	TGCGCCAGCAGCCAAGTTGACATACTCTCCTACAATGAGCAGTTCTTC
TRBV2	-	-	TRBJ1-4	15	CASSEVWGPGEKLFF	TGTGCCAGCAGTGAAGTATGGGGGCCTGGTGAAAAACTGTTTTTT
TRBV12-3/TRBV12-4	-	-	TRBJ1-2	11	CASSARAGYTF	TGTGCCAGCAGTGCCCGAGCCGGCTACACCTTC
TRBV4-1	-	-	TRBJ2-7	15	CASSTTTDGAYEQYF	TGCGCCAGCAGCACAACAACGGACGGGGCCTACGAGCAGTACTTC
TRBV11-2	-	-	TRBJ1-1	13	CASSFAGDTEAFF	TGTGCCAGCAGCTTTGCAGGGGACACTGAAGCTTTCTTT
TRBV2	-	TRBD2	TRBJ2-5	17	CASSEALRRGVQETQYF	TGTGCCAGCAGTGAAGCGCTTCGGCGGGGGGTACAAGAGACCCAGTACTTC
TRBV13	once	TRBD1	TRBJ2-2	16	CASSGRTGGDTGELFF	TGTGCCAGCAGCGGACGGACAGGGGGCGACACCGGGGAGCTGTTTTTT
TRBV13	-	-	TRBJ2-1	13	CASSSSTNNEQFF	TGTGCCAGCAGCTCGTCGACGAACAATGAGCAGTTCTTC
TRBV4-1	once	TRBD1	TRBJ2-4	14	CASSQPRQGNIQYF	TGCGCCAGCAGCCAACCGAGACAGGGGAACATTCAGTACTTC
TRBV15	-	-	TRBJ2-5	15	CATSRERLGQETQYF	TGTGCCACCAGCAGAGAGCGACTAGGGCAAGAGACCCAGTACTTC
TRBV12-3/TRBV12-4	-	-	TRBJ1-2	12	CASSSGFGGYTF	TGTGCCAGCAGCTCTGGCTTCGGGGGCTACACCTTC
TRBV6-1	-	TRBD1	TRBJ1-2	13	CASSLEGADGYTF	TGTGCCAGCAGCTTAGAGGGGGCGGATGGCTACACCTTC
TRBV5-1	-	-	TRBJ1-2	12	CASSLAREGYTF	TGCGCCAGCAGCTTGGCTCGGGAAGGCTACACCTTC
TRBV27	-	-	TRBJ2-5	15	CASSLSGTVQETQYF	TGTGCCAGCAGTTTATCGGGGACCGTACAAGAGACCCAGTACTTC
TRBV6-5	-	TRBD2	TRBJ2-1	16	CASSYSSAGEYNEQFF	TGTGCCAGCAGTTACTCTTCAGCGGGGGAGTACAATGAGCAGTTCTTC
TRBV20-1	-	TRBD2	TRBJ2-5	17	CSATTGLAGSRRETQYF	TGCAGTGCAACGACGGGACTAGCGGGATCACGGCGGGAGACCCAGTACTTC
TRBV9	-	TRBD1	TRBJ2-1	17	CASSVNAGTGEWGEQFF	TGTGCCAGCAGCGTAAACGCCGGGACAGGAGAGTGGGGTGAGCAGTTCTTC
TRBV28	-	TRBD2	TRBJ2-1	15	CASSFTSGSGNEQFF	TGTGCCAGCAGCTTTACTAGCGGGAGTGGCAATGAGCAGTTCTTC
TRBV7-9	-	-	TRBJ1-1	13	CASSLERQAEAFF	TGTGCCAGCAGCCTCGAAAGACAGGCTGAAGCTTTCTTT
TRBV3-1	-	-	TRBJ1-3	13	CASSQVSGNTIYF	TGTGCCAGCAGCCAGGTCTCTGGAAACACCATATATTTT
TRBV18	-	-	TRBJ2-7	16	CASSPINLGAYYEQYF	TGTGCCAGCTCACCAATTAATCTGGGAGCGTACTACGAGCAGTACTTC
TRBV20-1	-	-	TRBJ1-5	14	CSASGGARHQPQHF	TGCAGTGCTAGCGGGGGGGCGAGGCATCAGCCCCAGCATTTT
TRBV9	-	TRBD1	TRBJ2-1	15	CASSADRGSYNEQFF	TGTGCCAGCAGCGCGGACAGGGGTTCCTACAATGAGCAGTTCTTC
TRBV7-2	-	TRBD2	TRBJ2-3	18	CASRPSLTSGASTDTQYF	TGTGCCAGCAGGCCAAGCCTTACTAGCGGGGCTAGCACAGATACGCAGTATTTT
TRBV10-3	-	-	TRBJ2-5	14	CAISDPDGRETQYF	TGTGCCATCAGTGACCCGGACGGGCGGGAGACCCAGTACTTC
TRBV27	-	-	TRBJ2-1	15	CASSPTDSSYNEQFF	TGTGCCAGCAGCCCGACAGACAGCTCCTACAATGAGCAGTTCTTC
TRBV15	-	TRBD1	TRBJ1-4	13	CATSRDLGQHVFF	TGTGCCACCAGCAGAGATTTGGGACAGCATGTGTTTTTT
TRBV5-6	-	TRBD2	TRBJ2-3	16	CASSLALAGLTDTQYF	TGTGCCAGCAGCTTGGCACTAGCGGGGCTCACAGATACGCAGTATTTT
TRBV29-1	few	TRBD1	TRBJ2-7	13	CSVERQGDYEQYF	TGCAGCGTTGAACGACAGGGAGACTACGAGCAGTACTTC